This T cell receptor beta chain was retrieved from a study of cytomegalovirus exposure and HLA in healthy donors. The CDR3 runs to 14 residues. Per germline, CDR1 GTSNPN and CDR2 SVGIG (reference sequence). V lost 1 base and J 6 bases, leaving 15 bases between the germline ends. The PCR made use of 60 Vbeta and 13 Jbeta primers. Here immunoSEQ multiplex PCR was the method, and the copy in TCRdb shows in-frame clones only, minus some. This table holds about 140,000 clones, more than 75% found once. The sequencing input was PBMCs. J is TRBJ1-1 and V is TRBV30; the D gene is possibly TRBD1 (6 bases). This sequence was found in a man aged 50-59 years in good health and CMV-seronegative. The CDR3 coding sequence is TGTGCCTGGAGTGCGGGGGGGCCGGGACCTGAAGCTTTCTTT. Protein product: CAWSAGGPGPEAFF.